The 17 T cell receptor beta chains listed next were all sequenced from one sample in a study of regulatory T cells in long-lasting Graves disease. HTBI primers from iRepertoire and Arm-PCR of CDR3 regions yielded the TCR beta libraries. One entry per CDR3 protein results from TCRdb running MiXCR on the multiplex PCR reads. The sample shows about 620,000 distinct CDR3 sequences, about 16% of them seen only once. Documented time point: newly diagnosed GD, antithyroid drugs for less than 3 months. PBMCs were the source of the RNA used for TCR sequencing. The same sample was also used in a study of T cells in Graves' hyperthyroidism and ophthalmopathy.

Sample: peripheral blood mononuclear cells (PBMCs), taken at new diagnosis, from a patient treated with antithyroid drugs. Receptors were obtained from a woman under 40 with Graves disease.

This clonotype occurred many times. V is TRBV7-9 and J is TRBJ1-1; no definite D call. The V end was cut by 6 bases, the J end by 7 bases, with 21 bases between. This CDR3 has 15 amino acids. Germline V gene sequence: CDR1 SEHNR, CDR2 FQNEAQ (reference sequence). The CDR3 is CASRSEASGSYEAFF. The CDR3 DNA reads as TGTGCCAGCAGGTCAGAGGCGTCAGGCAGTTATGAAGCTTTCTTT.

This clonotype was recorded many times. This sequence joins TRBV3-1 and TRBJ2-7; no clear D. Per germline, CDR1 LGHDT and CDR2 YNNKEL (reference sequence). The CDR3 consists of 15 residues. The V and J ends lost 1 base and 0 bases respectively, with 10 bases between them. As DNA, the CDR3 is TGTGCCAGCAGCCAAGTCCTACAGAGCTCCTACGAGCAGTACTTC. The encoded protein is CASSQVLQSSYEQYF.

This clonotype was observed a few times. This rearrangement joins TRBV12-3 or TRBV12-4 to TRBJ1-5, with a weak D call TRBD1 (6 bases). V lost 4 bases and J 7 bases, leaving 11 bases between the germline ends. CDR3 length: 13 residues. The CDR3 DNA reads as TGTGCCAGCAGTTACAGGGCTGGCCAGCCCCAGCATTTT. Protein product: CASSYRAGQPQHF.

Remarks on this clonotype: Just one base apart from a much larger clone, this may be a read error. The chain employs TRBV6-5 and TRBJ2-7, with 7 positions matching TRBD1. Germline CDR1 is MNHEY and CDR2 is SVGAGI. The CDR3 is 12 residues long. This CDR3 reads CVSSYSTGRQYF. CDR3 bases: TGTGTCAGCAGTTACTCGACAGGGCGGCAGTACTTC.

The chain joins TRBV7-2 to TRBJ2-7; 10 nucleotides agree with TRBD2. V trimming: 4 bases; J trimming: 0 bases; junction bases outside the gene matches: 9. The CDR3 sequence is 17 residues long. Germline V gene lookup returns CDR1 SGHTA and CDR2 FQGNSA. This CDR3 reads CASSSAGLADSSYEQYF. DNA for the CDR3: TGTGCCAGCAGCTCCGCCGGACTAGCGGATAGCTCCTACGAGCAGTACTTC.

This clonotype has at least ten counts. J is TRBJ1-6 and V is TRBV28; D possibly corresponds to TRBD1 (5 bases). Trimming pared 5 bases from V and 14 bases from J, leaving 22 bases between. Germline V gene data show CDR1 as MDHEN and CDR2 as SYDVKM. The CDR3 runs 15 residues. In nucleotides, the CDR3 is TGTGCCAGCAGTGCGCCGGACACAGCAGGAAGGTCCCTCCACTTT. This codes for CASSAPDTAGRSLHF.

The J gene is TRBJ1-1, the V gene TRBV6-5, with 9 bases that match TRBD1. The CDR3 covers 13 residues. The germline gives CDR1 MNHEY, CDR2 SVGAGI. V lost 2 bases to trimming and J lost 8 bases; unmatched junction nucleotides: 3. The CDR3 reads CASSYGQGMEAFF. The CDR3 nucleotides are TGTGCCAGCAGTTACGGACAGGGGATGGAAGCTTTCTTT.

About this clonotype itself: Since a far larger clone is one base different, this is likely a read error. The rearrangement joins TRBV27 to TRBJ2-1; 11 bases line up with TRBD2. Germline V gene sequence: CDR1 MNHEY, CDR2 SMNVEV (reference sequence). CDR3 length: 15 amino acids. V lost 5 bases to trimming and J lost 6 bases; unmatched junction nucleotides: 6. CDR3 bases: TGTGCCAGCAGTGTGGGACTAGCGGTGGGCAATGAGCAGTTCTTC. Protein product: CASSVGLAVGNEQFF.

The rearrangement uses TRBV7-2 and TRBJ1-3, with D possibly matching TRBD1 (5 bases). Germline V CDR1 and CDR2: SGHTA, FQGNSA. The CDR3 has 16 residues. Trimming took off 3 bases at V and 4 bases at J, with 16 bases between the two ends. The CDR3 nucleotides are TGTGCCAGCAGCTTCGGTCGCCAGGCAGGGGGAAACACCATATATTTT. This translates into CASSFGRQAGGNTIYF.

This clonotype was detected ten times or more. This chain links TRBV6-1 with TRBJ2-2; 9 nucleotides align to TRBD1. Germline assignment: CDR1 MNHNS and CDR2 SASEGT. With V trimmed by 10 bases and J by 3 bases, 3 bases remained unmatched. The CDR3 is 13 residues long. In DNA form, the CDR3 reads TGTGCCATCCGGACAGGGGACACCGGGGAGCTGTTTTTT. Amino acids: CAIRTGDTGELFF.

This clonotype turned up a few times. The V and J genes are TRBV19 and TRBJ2-1; D assignment may be TRBD1 or TRBD2 (5 bases each). The length of the CDR3 is 14 residues. The V gene lost 7 bases and the J gene lost 9 bases, with 19 bases spanning the gap. CDR1 is LNHDA and CDR2 is SQIVND in the germline V gene (reference sequence). Written as DNA, the CDR3 is TGTGCCAGTAAAGTCTCCTCCCGGGGCAGTGAGCAGTTCTTC. This encodes CASKVSSRGSEQFF.

This clonotype was observed a few times. The gene calls are TRBV19 and TRBJ1-1, with TRBD1 as a possible D gene (6 bases). Trimming cost V 4 bases and J 0 bases, with 18 bases left between them. Germline V lookup: CDR1 LNHDA, CDR2 SQIVND (reference sequence). This CDR3 contains 17 residues. The CDR3 loop reads CASSRTLTRGLNTEAFF. The CDR3, as DNA: TGTGCCAGTAGTAGGACCCTGACCAGGGGACTGAACACTGAAGCTTTCTTT.

This clonotype appeared many times. CDR3 region: CSARVPGYGYTF. The CDR3 region has the DNA TGCAGTGCTAGAGTCCCTGGCTATGGCTACACCTTC. This sequence joins TRBV20-1 and TRBJ1-2, with D hard to call. This CDR3 has 12 residues. V lost 1 base to trimming and J lost 4 bases, with 7 bases between them. Per the germline V gene, CDR1 is DFQATT and CDR2 is SNEGSKA (reference sequence).

The rearrangement joins TRBV5-1 to TRBJ1-5; D is possibly TRBD1 (5 bases). The CDR3 totals 15 residues. Germline V gives CDR1 SGHRS, CDR2 YFSETQ. Trimming cost V 0 bases and J 6 bases, with 13 bases left between them. In DNA form, the CDR3 reads TGCGCCAGCAGCTTGGGTGTGGGGCCCACTCAGCCCCAGCATTTT. It translates to CASSLGVGPTQPQHF.

Worth noting for this clonotype: A much larger clone differs from this one at a single base, so this may be a read error. V and J are TRBV28 and TRBJ2-5, with D perhaps matching TRBD1 or TRBD2 (5 bases each). This CDR3 is built from 12 residues. Deletions cut 11 bases from V and 11 bases from J, with 21 bases between. CDR1 MDHEN and CDR2 SYDVKM come from the germline V gene. CDR3 sequence (DNA): TGTGCCTCCGGGGCGTCTCACAATGAGCAGTACTTC. This codes for CASGASHNEQYF. The whole variable domain, remainder taken from reference TRBV28 and TRBJ2-5, is DVKVTQSSRYLVKRTGEKVFLECVQDMDHENMFWYRQDPGLGLRLIYFSYDVKMKEKGDIPEGYSVSREKKERFSLILESASTNQTSMYLCASGASHNEQYFGPGTRLLVL.

The genes are TRBV14 and TRBJ2-2; D remains unclear. V was clipped by 1 base and J by 8 bases, with 5 bases between them. In germline, CDR1 is SGHDN, CDR2 FVKESK. The CDR3 has 12 amino acids. The CDR3 DNA follows: TGTGCCAGCAGCCAAGTTGTGGGGGAGCTGTTTTTT. It codes for CASSQVVGELFF.

Details on this clonotype: One end of the junction does not line up with germline, which may come from a read error. V and J are TRBV20-1 and TRBJ2-2; possible D gene TRBD2, 5 bases. This CDR3 region has 13 residues. The germline CDR1 and CDR2 sequences are DFQATT and SNEGSKA (reference sequence). The CDR3 DNA sequence: TGCAGTGCTAGAGCTCCGAACACCGGGGAGCTGGTTTTT. It yields the protein CSARAPNTGELVF.